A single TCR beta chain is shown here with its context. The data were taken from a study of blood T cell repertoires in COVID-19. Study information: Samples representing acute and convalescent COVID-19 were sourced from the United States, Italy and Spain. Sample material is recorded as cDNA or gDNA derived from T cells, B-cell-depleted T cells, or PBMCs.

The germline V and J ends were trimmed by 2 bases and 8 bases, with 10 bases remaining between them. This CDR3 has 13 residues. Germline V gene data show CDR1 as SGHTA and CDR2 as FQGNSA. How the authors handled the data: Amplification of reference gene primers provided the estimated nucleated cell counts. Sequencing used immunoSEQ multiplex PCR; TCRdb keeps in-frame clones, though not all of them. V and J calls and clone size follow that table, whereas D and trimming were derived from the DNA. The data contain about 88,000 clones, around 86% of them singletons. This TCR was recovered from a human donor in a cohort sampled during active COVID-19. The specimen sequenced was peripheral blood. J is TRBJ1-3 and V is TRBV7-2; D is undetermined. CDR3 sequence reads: CASSLSYGDTIYF. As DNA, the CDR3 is TGTGCCAGCAGCTTATCGTACGGAGACACCATATATTTT.